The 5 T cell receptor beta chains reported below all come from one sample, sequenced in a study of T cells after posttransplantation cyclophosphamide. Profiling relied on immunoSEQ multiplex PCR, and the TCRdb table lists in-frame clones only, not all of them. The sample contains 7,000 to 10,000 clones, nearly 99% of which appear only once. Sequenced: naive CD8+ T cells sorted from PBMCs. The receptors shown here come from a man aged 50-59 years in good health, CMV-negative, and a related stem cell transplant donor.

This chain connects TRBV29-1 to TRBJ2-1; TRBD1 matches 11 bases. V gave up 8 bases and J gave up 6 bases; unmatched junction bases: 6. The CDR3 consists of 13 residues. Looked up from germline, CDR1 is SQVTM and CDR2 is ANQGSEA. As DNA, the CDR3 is TGCAGCATAGGGACAGGGGGAGGCAATGAGCAGTTCTTC. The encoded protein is CSIGTGGGNEQFF.

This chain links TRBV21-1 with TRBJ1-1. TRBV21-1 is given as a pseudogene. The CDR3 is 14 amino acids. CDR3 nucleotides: TGTGCCAGCAGCAAAAGGAGGAGGGACACTGAAGCTTTCTTT. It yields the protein CASSKRRRDTEAFF.

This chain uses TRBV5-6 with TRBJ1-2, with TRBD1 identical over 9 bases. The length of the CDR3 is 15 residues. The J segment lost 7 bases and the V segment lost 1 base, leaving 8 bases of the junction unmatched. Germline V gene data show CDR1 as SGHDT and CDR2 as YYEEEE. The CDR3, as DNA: TGTGCCAGCAGCTTGATGGGACAGGGATTGGGTGGCTACACCTTC. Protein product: CASSLMGQGLGGYTF. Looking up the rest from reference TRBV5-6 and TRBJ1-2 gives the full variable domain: DAGVTQSPTHLIKTRGQQVTLRCSPKSGHDTVSWYQQALGQGPQFIFQYYEEEERQRGNFPDRFSGHQFPNYSSELNVNALLLGDSALYLCASSLMGQGLGGYTFGSGTRLTVV.

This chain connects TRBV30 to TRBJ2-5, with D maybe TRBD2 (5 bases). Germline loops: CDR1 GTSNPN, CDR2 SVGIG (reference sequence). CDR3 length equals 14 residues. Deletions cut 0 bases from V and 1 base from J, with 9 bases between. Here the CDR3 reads CAWSVNGIQETQYF. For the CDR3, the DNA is TGTGCCTGGAGTGTAAACGGGATCCAAGAGACCCAGTACTTC.

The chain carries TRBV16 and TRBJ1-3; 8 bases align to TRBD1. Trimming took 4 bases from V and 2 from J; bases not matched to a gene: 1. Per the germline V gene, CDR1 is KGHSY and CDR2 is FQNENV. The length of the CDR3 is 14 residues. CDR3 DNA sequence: TGTGCCAGCAGCCTGACAGGGGCTGGAAACACCATATATTTT. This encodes CASSLTGAGNTIYF.